This passage covers 25 T cell receptor beta chains from one sample sequenced in a study of cytomegalovirus exposure and HLA in healthy donors. PCR employed 60 Vbeta and 13 Jbeta primers. The protocol was immunoSEQ multiplex PCR, while the TCRdb copy is restricted to in-frame clones and leaves out a portion. The sample contains 110,000 to 150,000 clones, approximately 83% of which appear only once. What was sequenced was PBMCs. The receptors shown here come from a woman aged 40 to 50 in good health and CMV-seronegative.

The rearrangement joins TRBV7-9 to TRBJ1-5, with D uncertain. Germline CDR1 is SEHNR and CDR2 is FQNEAQ (reference sequence). The length of the CDR3 is 13 residues. The V end lost 5 bases, the J end lost 5 bases, and 10 bases lay between the germline ends. The CDR3 loop is CASSGGRDQPQHF. As DNA, the CDR3 is TGTGCCAGCAGCGGAGGTAGGGATCAGCCCCAGCATTTT. The entire variable domain, with the rest obtained from reference TRBV7-9 and TRBJ1-5, is as follows: DTGVSQNPRHKITKRGQNVTFRCDPISEHNRLYWYRQTLGQGPEFLTYFQNEAQLEKSRLLSDRFSAERPKGSFSTLEIQRTEQGDSAMYLCASSGGRDQPQHFGDGTRLSIL.

The chain has TRBV6-6 and TRBJ1-1; 7 bases match TRBD1. The trim removed 8 bases at V and 0 bases at J, leaving 3 bases unmatched. In germline, CDR1 is MNHNY, CDR2 SVGAGI (reference sequence). The length of the CDR3 is 13 residues. CDR3 protein: CASGTGVNTEAFF. The DNA of the CDR3 is TGTGCCAGCGGCACAGGGGTGAACACTGAAGCTTTCTTT.

This clone was picked up a small number of times. The genes are TRBV25-1 and TRBJ2-3; tentatively, D is TRBD1 (5 bases). The CDR3 consists of 15 residues. Trimming took 2 bases from V and 3 from J, leaving 12 bases between them. The germline CDR1 and CDR2 sequences are MGHDK and SYGVNS. The CDR3 DNA is TGTGCCAGCAGTGAACAGGGTTGGAGTACAGATACGCAGTATTTT. Residues: CASSEQGWSTDTQYF.

This clone was counted a few times. The genes are TRBV6-5 and TRBJ1-1; weak D call: TRBD1 (6 bases). Germline assignment: CDR1 MNHEY and CDR2 SVGAGI. This CDR3 spans 13 amino acids. The V end lost 2 bases, the J end lost 5 bases, and 9 bases lay between the germline ends. In nucleotides, the CDR3 is TGTGCCAGCAGTTACGGGACACATACTGAAGCTTTCTTT. It is translated as CASSYGTHTEAFF.

The chain uses TRBV18 and TRBJ1-2, with 8 bases that match TRBD1. Germline assignment: CDR1 KGHSH and CDR2 LQKENI. The CDR3 has 17 amino acids. V lost 2 bases and J lost 4; bases outside the gene matches: 12. The CDR3 region is CASSPTVQGARGYGYTF. The CDR3 DNA follows: TGTGCCAGCTCACCAACCGTCCAGGGGGCAAGGGGCTATGGCTACACCTTC. Variable domain in full (rest from reference TRBV18 and TRBJ1-2): NAGVMQNPRHLVRRRGQEARLRCSPMKGHSHVYWYRQLPEEGLKFMVYLQKENIIDESGMPKERFSAEFPKEGPSILRIQQVVRGDSAAYFCASSPTVQGARGYGYTFGSGTRLTVV.

This sequence joins TRBV5-1 and TRBJ2-1; the D is unclear. The V end was cut by 2 bases, the J end by 0 bases, with 3 bases between. Germline V gives CDR1 SGHRS, CDR2 YFSETQ. This CDR3 spans 13 amino acids. The DNA for the CDR3 is TGCGCCAGCAGCTTTAACTCCTACAATGAGCAGTTCTTC. Translation gives CASSFNSYNEQFF.

This clone was recorded only once. J is TRBJ1-2 and V is TRBV11-1, with 8 nucleotides matching TRBD1. The CDR3 is 12 amino acids. The trim removed 5 bases at V and 7 bases at J, leaving 3 bases unmatched. The germline V gene encodes CDR1 SGHAT and CDR2 FQDESV (reference sequence). CDR3 nucleotide sequence: TGTGCCAGCAGCCTGGACAGGGCTGGCTACACCTTC. This codes for CASSLDRAGYTF. The full variable domain, its missing parts supplied by reference TRBV11-1 and TRBJ1-2, is EAEVAQSPRYKITEKSQAVAFWCDPISGHATLYWYRQILGQGPELLVQFQDESVVDDSQLPKDRFSAERLKGVDSTLKIQPAELGDSAMYLCASSLDRAGYTFGSGTRLTVV.

The table lists this clone with a few counts. The junction shows a germline mismatch at one end, possibly a read error. The chain employs TRBV7-9 and TRBJ2-5, with D perhaps TRBD2 (7 bases). Germline V CDR1 and CDR2: SEHNR, FQNEAQ (reference sequence). The CDR3 contains 17 residues. CDR3 region: CSSSFIIGGGHQETQYF. CDR3 DNA: TGTTCCAGCAGCTTCATTATAGGGGGGGGGCACCAAGAGACCCAGTACTTC.

The V gene is TRBV9, the J gene TRBJ1-2; 9 bases map to TRBD1. Germline assignment: CDR1 SGDLS and CDR2 YYNGEE. The CDR3 length is 14 residues. V shed 0 bases and J 4 bases; nucleotides not matched to a gene: 1. As DNA, the CDR3 is TGTGCCAGCAGCGTAGGGGACAGGGCCTATGGCTACACCTTC. Translating gives CASSVGDRAYGYTF.

DNA of the CDR3: TGTGCCAGCAGCTTGGGGCTAGGTATCACTGAAGCTTTCTTT. This gives the protein CASSLGLGITEAFF. J is TRBJ1-1 and V is TRBV5-6; no firm D call. The V gene lost 0 bases and the J gene lost 4 bases, with 10 bases spanning the gap. Germline assignment: CDR1 SGHDT and CDR2 YYEEEE. The CDR3 covers 14 residues.

V usage is TRBV6-1 and J usage is TRBJ2-2; 7 bases align to TRBD2. This CDR3 is 15 amino acids long. The V and J ends lost 6 bases and 0 bases, in that order; junction bases with no gene match: 4. Per the germline V gene, CDR1 is MNHNS and CDR2 is SASEGT. The CDR3 sequence is CASRGAGSNTGELFF. For the CDR3, the DNA is TGTGCCAGCAGGGGAGCGGGGTCGAACACCGGGGAGCTGTTTTTT.

The chain has TRBV15 and TRBJ2-5; the D gene is possibly TRBD1 (5 bases). V was shortened by 2 bases and J by 2 bases, with 9 bases between the two germline ends. This CDR3 has 14 residues. Germline lookup yields CDR1 LNHNV and CDR2 YYDKDF (reference sequence). The CDR3 coding sequence is TGTGCCACCAGCAGATCAACAGGTCAAGAGACCCAGTACTTC. The encoded protein is CATSRSTGQETQYF.

The rearrangement links TRBV28 to TRBJ1-2, with 12 nucleotides matching TRBD1. Looked up from germline, CDR1 is MDHEN and CDR2 is SYDVKM. CDR3 length: 16 residues. V lost 2 bases, J lost 4 bases, and 5 bases stayed unmatched. CDR3 in amino acids: CASSLRGTGGGYGYTF. The CDR3 nucleotides read TGTGCCAGCAGTTTAAGGGGGACAGGGGGCGGCTATGGCTACACCTTC.

The genes are TRBV4-2 and TRBJ2-2, with TRBD2 matching over 9 bases. Germline V gene sequence: CDR1 LGHNA, CDR2 YNFKEQ. J was trimmed by 0 bases and V by 4 bases; bases with no gene match: 12. This CDR3 has 19 amino acids. CDR3 sequence reads: CASSPRPKTSGPNTGELFF. The CDR3 DNA reads TGTGCCAGCAGCCCAAGACCGAAGACTAGCGGACCGAACACCGGGGAGCTGTTTTTT.

This chain uses TRBV19 with TRBJ1-3, with a tentative D call TRBD1 (5 bases). Germline V gives CDR1 LNHDA, CDR2 SQIVND (reference sequence). Between the trimmed V and J ends, which lost 1 base and 4 bases, there was a span of 14 bases. The CDR3 sequence is 16 residues long. CDR3 region: CASSIVPSGYGNTIYF. CDR3 nucleotides: TGTGCCAGTAGTATAGTTCCTTCAGGGTACGGAAACACCATATATTTT.

This chain uses TRBV5-1 with TRBJ2-7; possible D gene TRBD1, 6 bases. From germline, CDR1 is SGHRS and CDR2 YFSETQ. There are 15 residues in the CDR3. V gave up 4 bases and J gave up 3 bases, with 17 bases separating them. CDR3 DNA: TGCGCCAGCAGCCCAGACAGGCACCCTCACTACGAGCAGTACTTC. Translation: CASSPDRHPHYEQYF. The variable domain in full, with the rest retrieved from reference TRBV5-1 and TRBJ2-7, is KAGVTQTPRYLIKTRGQQVTLSCSPISGHRSVSWYQQTPGQGLQFLFEYFSETQRNKGNFPGRFSGRQFSNSRSEMNVSTLELGDSALYLCASSPDRHPHYEQYFGPGTRLTVT.

V and J are TRBV7-8 and TRBJ1-2; D unclear. The V gene lost 1 base and the J gene lost 7 bases, with 19 bases spanning the gap. Per germline, CDR1 SGHVS and CDR2 FQNEAQ. The CDR3 loop spans 16 amino acids. CDR3 DNA: TGTGCCAGCAGCTTAGGGAGCAGTACCGGCAGCGGTGGCTACACCTTC. It yields the protein CASSLGSSTGSGGYTF. The whole variable domain, remainder taken from reference TRBV7-8 and TRBJ1-2, is GAGVSQSPRYKVAKRGQDVALRCDPISGHVSLFWYQQALGQGPEFLTYFQNEAQLDKSGLPSDRFFAERPEGSVSTLKIQRTQQEDSAVYLCASSLGSSTGSGGYTFGSGTRLTVV.

This chain uses TRBV5-6 with TRBJ2-7; 7 bases align to TRBD1. The V and J ends lost 4 bases and 3 bases, in that order; junction bases with no gene match: 7. This CDR3 has 14 amino acids. Looked up from germline, CDR1 is SGHDT and CDR2 is YYEEEE. DNA of the CDR3: TGTGCCAGCAGCCGGAGAAACAGGGGCTACGAGCAGTACTTC. It translates to CASSRRNRGYEQYF. Together with reference TRBV5-6 and TRBJ2-7, the CDR3 gives the full variable domain: DAGVTQSPTHLIKTRGQQVTLRCSPKSGHDTVSWYQQALGQGPQFIFQYYEEEERQRGNFPDRFSGHQFPNYSSELNVNALLLGDSALYLCASSRRNRGYEQYFGPGTRLTVT.

The CDR3 DNA is TGCGCCAGCAGCTTAGTGGGGGCACGGGAGCAGTACTTC. This gives the protein CASSLVGAREQYF. The rearrangement uses TRBV5-1 and TRBJ2-7, with TRBD1 as a possible D gene (6 bases). With 2 bases removed from V and 7 bases from J, the gap between germline ends came to 13 bases. This CDR3 has 13 amino acids. Germline CDR1 reads SGHRS; CDR2 reads YFSETQ.

This clone was observed once. The rearrangement joins TRBV2 to TRBJ2-1; 8 nucleotides line up with TRBD2. V trimming: 5 bases; J trimming: 9 bases; junction bases outside the gene matches: 12. CDR3 length equals 15 residues. Germline V gives CDR1 SNHLY, CDR2 FYNNEI. CDR3: CASSFSGALQGEQFF. CDR3 coding DNA: TGTGCCAGCAGTTTTAGCGGGGCTTTACAAGGTGAGCAGTTCTTC. The variable domain in full, completed from reference TRBV2 and TRBJ2-1, reads EPEVTQTPSHQVTQMGQEVILRCVPISNHLYFYWYRQILGQKVEFLVSFYNNEISEKSEIFDDQFSVERPDGSNFTLKIRSTKLEDSAMYFCASSFSGALQGEQFFGPGTRLTVL.

This chain uses TRBV6-1 with TRBJ1-5; TRBD1 might be the D (5 bases). The CDR3 spans 12 residues. Trimming removed 6 bases from V and 5 bases from J, with 8 bases in between. From germline, CDR1 is MNHNS and CDR2 SASEGT. CDR3 residues: CASRGQDQPQHF. DNA of the CDR3: TGTGCCAGCAGGGGGCAGGATCAGCCCCAGCATTTT.

V usage is TRBV11-2 and J usage is TRBJ1-2, with TRBD1 as a possible D gene (6 bases). The germline CDR1 and CDR2 sequences are SGHAT and FQNNGV. Trimming stripped 4 bases from V and 0 bases from J, with 12 bases between. The CDR3 length is 15 residues. CDR3 nucleotide sequence: TGTGCCAGCAGCTCCTACAGGGCGGCTAACTATGGCTACACCTTC. Amino acid sequence: CASSSYRAANYGYTF.

V usage is TRBV4-1 and J usage is TRBJ2-1; 11 nucleotides align to TRBD2. Germline V gene lookup returns CDR1 MGHRA and CDR2 YSYEKL. The junction had 8 bases not matched to a gene; V was cut back by 2 bases and J by 5 bases. The CDR3 extends over 17 amino acids. The CDR3: CASSQPLLAGVNNEQFF. CDR3 DNA sequence: TGCGCCAGCAGCCAACCTCTACTAGCGGGAGTCAACAATGAGCAGTTCTTC.

This rearrangement joins TRBV11-2 to TRBJ2-3; TRBD2 aligns across 13 bases. Germline values: CDR1 SGHAT, CDR2 FQNNGV. CDR3 length equals 15 residues. After removal of 5 bases from V and 4 bases from J, the junction contained 3 bases not matched to a gene. The CDR3 loop is CASSRTSGSADTQYF. The CDR3 coding sequence is TGTGCCAGCAGCCGGACTAGCGGGAGCGCAGATACGCAGTATTTT.

Comments on this clone: An end of the junction differs from the germline gene, which may be a read error. Other nucleotide sequences from this sample produce the same CDR3. The chain employs TRBV7-9 and TRBJ1-2; D ambiguous. The CDR3 runs 16 residues. CDR1 is SEHNR, CDR2 FQNEAQ, per germline (reference sequence). CDR3 DNA: TGTGCCAGTAGCTTAGCGACACTCGAAGTAAGCTATGGCTACACCTTC. As protein: CASSLATLEVSYGYTF.